Each of the 22 T cell receptor beta chains below was sequenced from the same sample in a study of T cell changes during pregnancy in multiple sclerosis. Produced via immunoSEQ multiplex PCR; TCRdb's table is partial and in-frame only. Of fewer than 100,000 clones listed, under 95% are singletons. Sample: peripheral blood, taken after pregnancy. The receptors were gathered from a female donor in good health, enrolled as a control in a pregnancy study.

The chain recombines TRBV5-1 with TRBJ2-3; D is perhaps TRBD1 (7 bases). Germline assignment: CDR1 SGHRS and CDR2 YFSETQ. This CDR3 has 14 amino acids. V was cut by 5 bases and J by 3 bases, with 13 bases left in between. CDR3 coding DNA: TGCGCCAGCAGGTCGGCAGGGGGGACAGATACGCAGTATTTT. As protein: CASRSAGGTDTQYF.

The V call is TRBV15, the J call TRBJ2-5, with D possibly being TRBD1 (5 bases). Germline assignment: CDR1 LNHNV and CDR2 YYDKDF (reference sequence). Trimming took 5 bases from V and 2 from J, leaving 15 bases between them. The CDR3 has 15 residues. The CDR3 reads CATSGWMTAQETQYF. CDR3 DNA sequence: TGTGCCACCAGCGGGTGGATGACAGCTCAAGAGACCCAGTACTTC.

This clone occurred a few times. The gene calls are TRBV14 and TRBJ1-2, with a weak D call TRBD1 (5 bases). V shed 4 bases and J shed 8 bases, with 11 bases lying between them. This CDR3 is 12 amino acids long. The V gene's germline CDR1 is SGHDN and CDR2 FVKESK. CDR3 DNA sequence: TGTGCCAGCAGCCCGGGGGATACGGGCTACACCTTC. Translation gives CASSPGDTGYTF.

The chain is built from TRBV5-1 and TRBJ1-1, with 7 bases matching TRBD1. Trimming cost V 4 bases and J 3 bases; bases outside gene matches: 3. CDR1 is SGHRS and CDR2 is YFSETQ in the germline V gene. The CDR3 is 13 amino acids. The CDR3 protein is CASSEGAHTEAFF. CDR3 nucleotides: TGCGCCAGCAGCGAGGGGGCGCACACTGAAGCTTTCTTT.

The chain has TRBV11-3 and TRBJ1-5; tentative D call: TRBD1 (6 bases). The CDR3 consists of 20 residues. V lost 1 base and J 0 bases, leaving 22 bases between the germline ends. CDR1 is SGHNT, CDR2 YENEEA, per germline. The CDR3, as DNA: TGTGCCAGCAGCTTAGTAGCTGGAGATTACAGGGACAATAGCAATCAGCCCCAGCATTTT. It specifies CASSLVAGDYRDNSNQPQHF.

The chain uses TRBV19 and TRBJ2-1; D is unresolved. This CDR3 has 16 amino acids. Germline V gene data show CDR1 as LNHDA and CDR2 as SQIVND (reference sequence). Trimming stripped 6 bases from V and 0 bases from J, with 15 bases between. This chain's CDR3 is CASSKLSAFSYNEQFF. The CDR3, as DNA: TGTGCCAGTAGCAAGCTAAGCGCTTTCTCCTACAATGAGCAGTTCTTC.

The CDR3 nucleotides read TGTGCCAGCTCGCGCGACAGTGATCAGCCCCAGCATTTT. This gives the protein CASSRDSDQPQHF. This chain connects TRBV18 to TRBJ1-5, with D possibly matching TRBD1 (5 bases). Germline V lookup: CDR1 KGHSH, CDR2 LQKENI. V was shortened by 6 bases and J by 5 bases, with 11 bases between the two germline ends. The CDR3 runs 13 residues.

The chain employs TRBV6-4 and TRBJ2-1, with TRBD2 as a possible D gene (6 bases). Germline loops: CDR1 MRHNA, CDR2 SNTAGT. This CDR3 is 17 amino acids long. With 6 bases removed from V and 4 bases from J, the gap between germline ends came to 22 bases. This chain's CDR3 is CASSNTGTHSGYNEQFF. DNA for the CDR3: TGTGCCAGCAGCAATACCGGGACTCACTCTGGGTACAATGAGCAGTTCTTC.

The genes are TRBV14 and TRBJ2-7, with TRBD1 matching 11 bases. The CDR3 loop spans 16 amino acids. Trimming took 3 bases from V and 3 from J; bases not matched to a gene: 7. Germline V gene lookup returns CDR1 SGHDN and CDR2 FVKESK. The chain's CDR3 is CASSHMTGTGGYEQYF. The DNA for the CDR3 is TGTGCCAGCAGCCATATGACCGGGACAGGGGGCTACGAGCAGTACTTC.

The V call is TRBV4-2, the J call TRBJ1-2; D remains unclear. Germline assignment: CDR1 LGHNA and CDR2 YNFKEQ. The CDR3 length is 16 residues. V dropped 0 bases and J dropped 4 bases, with 15 bases sitting between them. The CDR3 nucleotides are TGTGCCAGCAGCCAAGATCGCACAGTTTTTATCTATGGCTACACCTTC. It translates to CASSQDRTVFIYGYTF.

This chain connects TRBV4-3 to TRBJ2-7; 13 bases match TRBD2. CDR3 length equals 14 residues. Germline V gene sequence: CDR1 LGHNA, CDR2 YSLEER. V trimming: 3 bases; J trimming: 5 bases; junction bases outside the gene matches: 1. The DNA for the CDR3 is TGCGCCAGCAGCCACGGGACTAGCGGGAACGAGCAGTACTTC. Amino acid sequence: CASSHGTSGNEQYF.

The chain uses TRBV10-1 and TRBJ2-7; 12 bases line up with TRBD2. Germline values: CDR1 WNHNN, CDR2 SYGVQD (reference sequence). CDR3 size: 18 residues. Trimming took 8 bases from V and 3 from J; bases not matched to a gene: 17. The CDR3 coding sequence is TGCGCCAGCTCCACCGGACTAGCGGGACCCGAGGACTTCTACGAGCAGTACTTC. Its translation is CASSTGLAGPEDFYEQYF.

The V and J genes are TRBV4-3 and TRBJ2-2, with D maybe TRBD2 (6 bases). The CDR3 is made up of 17 amino acids. The V gene lost 0 bases and the J gene lost 4 bases, with 15 bases spanning the gap. Germline CDR1 LGHNA, CDR2 YSLEER. The CDR3: CASSQDLAGWGTGELFF. DNA of the CDR3: TGCGCCAGCAGCCAAGATTTGGCGGGATGGGGCACCGGGGAGCTGTTTTTT.

The V and J genes are TRBV6-1 and TRBJ1-1; a weak D match, TRBD1 (6 bases). Germline-derived CDR1 and CDR2 are MNHNS and SASEGT. CDR3 length: 15 residues. V lost 1 base, J lost 4 bases, and 13 bases lay in between. CDR3 region: CASSEVRGRGTEAFF. CDR3 in DNA: TGTGCCAGCAGTGAAGTTCGGGGCAGGGGCACTGAAGCTTTCTTT.

The chain combines TRBV11-2 with TRBJ2-1; tentatively, D is TRBD2 (5 bases). The CDR3 totals 13 residues. V was cut by 6 bases and J by 5 bases, with 11 bases left in between. Germline CDR1 is SGHAT and CDR2 is FQNNGV. The CDR3 DNA is TGTGCCAGCAGGGCCGGGATAAACAATGAGCAGTTCTTC. Encoded protein: CASRAGINNEQFF.

The chain joins TRBV11-2 to TRBJ2-1; 7 bases align to TRBD2. V lost 1 base, J lost 3 bases, and 3 bases stayed unmatched. Germline CDR1 reads SGHAT; CDR2 reads FQNNGV. The CDR3 is made up of 15 amino acids. The DNA of the CDR3 is TGTGCCAGCAGCTTAGGGACTAGTGGCTACAATGAGCAGTTCTTC. Protein product: CASSLGTSGYNEQFF.

The chain links TRBV29-1 to TRBJ2-3; TRBD1 aligns across 8 bases. J lost 6 bases, V lost 7 bases, and 3 bases had no gene match. Germline V gene lookup returns CDR1 SQVTM and CDR2 ANQGSEA. CDR3 length equals 11 residues. As DNA, the CDR3 is TGCAGCGGGACAGGGCCCGATACGCAGTATTTT. This sequence encodes CSGTGPDTQYF.

J is TRBJ2-5 and V is TRBV18, with D tentatively TRBD2 (5 bases). The CDR3 sequence is 15 residues long. CDR1 KGHSH and CDR2 LQKENI come from the germline V gene. V dropped 6 bases and J dropped 5 bases, with 19 bases sitting between them. CDR3 coding DNA: TGTGCCAGCTCTCCAAGGGTGGGAGACCTTGAGACCCAGTACTTC. It codes for CASSPRVGDLETQYF.

V and J are TRBV27 and TRBJ2-7; 8 nucleotides agree with TRBD2. Germline CDR1 reads MNHEY; CDR2 reads SMNVEV (reference sequence). V trimming: 6 bases; J trimming: 3 bases; junction bases outside the gene matches: 7. This CDR3 region has 14 residues. CDR3 in amino acids: CASRPGGKVYEQYF. Written as DNA, the CDR3 is TGTGCCAGCAGACCGGGAGGGAAGGTCTACGAGCAGTACTTC.

This sequence joins TRBV5-1 and TRBJ2-1; TRBD2 matches 9 bases. Trimming at V came to 3 bases and at J to 3 bases, leaving 7 bases not matched to a gene. CDR1 is SGHRS, CDR2 YFSETQ, per germline. This CDR3 is built from 16 residues. This chain's CDR3 is CASSYTQTSGYNEQFF. The CDR3 bases are TGCGCCAGCAGCTACACGCAGACTAGCGGCTACAATGAGCAGTTCTTC.

This clone showed up just a few times. The J gene is TRBJ2-7, the V gene TRBV4-1, with D possibly matching TRBD2 (7 bases). This CDR3 comprises 16 residues. Germline V gives CDR1 MGHRA, CDR2 YSYEKL. V gave up 4 bases and J gave up 2 bases, with 18 bases separating them. CDR3 sequence reads: CASSPSRRGGTYEQYF. The CDR3 bases are TGCGCCAGCAGCCCCTCCCGAAGGGGGGGAACCTACGAGCAGTACTTC.

The CDR3 nucleotides read TGTGCCAGCTTTCCAGCGGGAGGAATCAATGAGCAGTTCTTC. Translated, it gives CASFPAGGINEQFF. J is TRBJ2-1 and V is TRBV28; 9 bases are a match to TRBD2. V lost 8 bases to trimming and J lost 6 bases; unmatched junction nucleotides: 8. Looked up from germline, CDR1 is MDHEN and CDR2 is SYDVKM. The CDR3 contains 14 residues.